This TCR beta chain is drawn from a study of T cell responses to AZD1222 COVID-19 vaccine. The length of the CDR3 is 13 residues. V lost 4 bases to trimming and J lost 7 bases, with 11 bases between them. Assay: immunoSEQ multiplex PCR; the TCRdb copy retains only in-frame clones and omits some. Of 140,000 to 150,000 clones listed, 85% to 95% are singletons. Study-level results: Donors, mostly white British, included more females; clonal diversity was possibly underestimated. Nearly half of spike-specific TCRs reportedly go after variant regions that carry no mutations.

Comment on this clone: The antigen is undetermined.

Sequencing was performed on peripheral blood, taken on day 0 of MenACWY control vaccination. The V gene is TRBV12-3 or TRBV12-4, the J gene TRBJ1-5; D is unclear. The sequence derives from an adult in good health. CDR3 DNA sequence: TGTGCCAGCAGTTCCCGAGTCGAACAGCCCCAGCATTTT. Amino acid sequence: CASSSRVEQPQHF.